The TCR beta chain under discussion was sequenced for a study of T cells after posttransplantation cyclophosphamide. The CDR3 totals 14 residues. Trimming removed 1 base from V and 4 bases from J, with 11 bases in between. The germline V gene has CDR1 SEHNR and CDR2 FQNEAQ (reference sequence). Sampled 1 year posttransplant, controls received myeloablative marrow transplants, methotrexate and a calcineurin inhibitor. Overall study findings and caveats: Donor CD8+ memory clones often dominated recipient blood repertoires at later times. Blood and skin or GI T cell repertoires showed limited TRB overlap.

Points on this clone: The antigen is not known.

TCRdb's table, derived via immunoSEQ multiplex PCR, lists solely in-frame clones and lacks some. This table has 20,000 to 25,000 clones, 70% to 90% appearing once. This chain links TRBV7-9 with TRBJ2-7; tentatively, D is TRBD1 (5 bases). The sample here was PBMCs, taken after an allogeneic stem cell transplant with a calcineurin inhibitor and methotrexate. The receptor was isolated from a female patient aged 50 to 65 who received an allogeneic stem cell transplant from an unrelated donor, was CMV-positive, and had chronic GVHD only. Some T cells may originate from the graft donor. The CDR3: CASSLDGRVYEQYF. DNA for the CDR3: TGTGCCAGCAGCTTAGATGGCAGGGTTTACGAGCAGTACTTC.